These T cell receptor beta chains were read from a single sample in a study of OX40 agonist ivuxolimab in advanced cancers. Data came from immunoSEQ multiplex PCR; TCRdb stores just in-frame clones and leaves some out. This sample has over 50,000 clones, with around 93% found just once. The specimen was CD4+ or CD8+ T cells sorted from blood, collected in a trial of the OX40 agonist ivuxolimab. These receptors came from an adult with an advanced solid tumor such as melanoma, head and neck, liver or kidney cancer. The CDR3 runs from the conserved cysteine through the conserved F or W. Each record gives: CDR3 protein, V gene, J gene, D gene. D genes are given only for firm matches.

CDR3 protein: CASSLGQAETQYF
V gene: TRBV7-9
J gene: TRBJ2-5
D gene: TRBD1

CDR3 protein: CASTSPGVTAYGYTF
V gene: TRBV6-5
J gene: TRBJ1-2
D gene: -

CDR3 protein: CAISDGDQETQYF
V gene: TRBV10-3
J gene: TRBJ2-5
D gene: -

CDR3 protein: CASSLTTPYEQYF
V gene: TRBV27
J gene: TRBJ2-7
D gene: -

CDR3 protein: CASSVGQMAAHEQFF
V gene: TRBV9
J gene: TRBJ2-1
D gene: -

CDR3 protein: CASSESPFGGNQPQHF
V gene: TRBV6-4
J gene: TRBJ1-5
D gene: -

CDR3 protein: CASSFGGTHYEQYF
V gene: TRBV28
J gene: TRBJ2-7
D gene: -

CDR3 protein: CASSFPPGASYEQYF
V gene: TRBV28
J gene: TRBJ2-7
D gene: -

CDR3 protein: CASSLPIVGLAGAGTGELFF
V gene: TRBV5-5
J gene: TRBJ2-2
D gene: TRBD2

CDR3 protein: CASSELRTVYPPLHF
V gene: TRBV6-1
J gene: TRBJ1-6
D gene: -

CDR3 protein: CASSLERTGELFF
V gene: TRBV7-9
J gene: TRBJ2-2
D gene: -

CDR3 protein: CASSLLSTDTQYF
V gene: TRBV9
J gene: TRBJ2-3
D gene: -

CDR3 protein: CASSDSEWTEQVPVQYF
V gene: TRBV6-1
J gene: TRBJ2-4
D gene: -

CDR3 protein: CATKLGVDYNEQFF
V gene: TRBV28
J gene: TRBJ2-1
D gene: -

CDR3 protein: CASSYLPGANVLTF
V gene: TRBV6-6
J gene: TRBJ2-6
D gene: -

CDR3 protein: CASSQSLTGYEQYF
V gene: TRBV4-3
J gene: TRBJ2-7
D gene: -

CDR3 protein: CASSDPAGAQPQHF
V gene: TRBV2
J gene: TRBJ1-5
D gene: -

CDR3 protein: CASSHRQGFGTEAFF
V gene: TRBV16
J gene: TRBJ1-1
D gene: TRBD1

CDR3 protein: CASSRTMHNEQFF
V gene: TRBV4-1
J gene: TRBJ2-1
D gene: -

CDR3 protein: CASSHSGSYEQYF
V gene: TRBV4-2
J gene: TRBJ2-7
D gene: -

CDR3 protein: CASSLVSGYNEQFF
V gene: TRBV7-3
J gene: TRBJ2-1
D gene: -

CDR3 protein: CASTPARDTYGYTF
V gene: TRBV19
J gene: TRBJ1-2
D gene: -

CDR3 protein: CASSLGPEAFF
V gene: TRBV5-6
J gene: TRBJ1-1
D gene: -

CDR3 protein: CASGGSEQYF
V gene: TRBV6-5
J gene: TRBJ2-7
D gene: -

CDR3 protein: CASSLEGYGTPNTGELFF
V gene: TRBV5-1
J gene: TRBJ2-2
D gene: -

CDR3 protein: CASSQSRLAPSSYNEQFF
V gene: TRBV4-2
J gene: TRBJ2-1
D gene: TRBD2

CDR3 protein: CASSYFQRGDEQFF
V gene: TRBV6-5
J gene: TRBJ2-1
D gene: -

CDR3 protein: CSVEDSSSGVLGYTF
V gene: TRBV29-1
J gene: TRBJ1-2
D gene: -

CDR3 protein: CASSYGQGLFF
V gene: TRBV6-5
J gene: TRBJ2-1
D gene: -

CDR3 protein: CASSQDRGGDSPLHF
V gene: TRBV28
J gene: TRBJ1-6
D gene: TRBD1

CDR3 protein: CASSWKVESNQPQHF
V gene: TRBV2
J gene: TRBJ1-5
D gene: -

CDR3 protein: CASSLGGYSNQPQHF
V gene: TRBV19
J gene: TRBJ1-5
D gene: -

CDR3 protein: CSIIRDGYTF
V gene: TRBV20-1
J gene: TRBJ1-2
D gene: -

CDR3 protein: CASSPGLAGGWGVAGELFF
V gene: TRBV4-3
J gene: TRBJ2-2
D gene: TRBD2

CDR3 protein: CASSWGTDGYTF
V gene: TRBV7-9
J gene: TRBJ1-2
D gene: TRBD1